Following are 17 T cell receptor beta chains from one sample sequenced in a study of radiation and T cells in renal cell carcinoma. Time point meaning: baseline pretreatment blood. Stated treatment: 15 Gy SBRT to primary tumor, nephrectomy 4 weeks later. Assay used: immunoSEQ multiplex PCR; TCRdb lists only in-frame clones, some missing. The sample consists of approximately 110,000 clones, roughly 80% of them appearing once. The input for sequencing was blood, taken from a patient whose treatment included radiotherapy and nephrectomy. These receptors originate from a woman aged 55-70 years with renal cell carcinoma.

The chain is built from TRBV2 and TRBJ1-1; D is undetermined. Germline V CDR1 and CDR2: SNHLY, FYNNEI. The CDR3 spans 13 residues. V lost 6 bases, J lost 2 bases, and 10 bases lay in between. The DNA for the CDR3 is TGTGCCAGCAGCGGGCGTTTCAACACTGAAGCTTTCTTT. Translated: CASSGRFNTEAFF.

This rearrangement joins TRBV5-6 to TRBJ2-7; 9 bases are a match to TRBD2. V lost 0 bases to trimming and J lost 2 bases; unmatched junction nucleotides: 12. Germline assignment: CDR1 SGHDT and CDR2 YYEEEE. The CDR3 extends over 18 amino acids. This chain's CDR3 is CASSLAVVASGAPYEQYF. CDR3 DNA sequence: TGTGCCAGCAGCTTGGCCGTGGTAGCTAGCGGGGCACCCTACGAGCAGTACTTC.

The chain couples TRBV5-1 to TRBJ1-1, with a possible D match to TRBD1 (5 bases). This CDR3 has 15 amino acids. The ends were cut back, 1 base at V and 0 bases at J, with 10 bases in the middle. The germline gives CDR1 SGHRS, CDR2 YFSETQ. The DNA for the CDR3 is TGCGCCAGCAGCTTGAAGCGACAGCTGAACACTGAAGCTTTCTTT. This codes for CASSLKRQLNTEAFF.

The chain carries TRBV6-1 and TRBJ1-1, with 8 bases identical to TRBD1. The CDR3 loop spans 14 amino acids. J lost 0 bases, V lost 9 bases, and 6 bases had no gene match. The germline V gene encodes CDR1 MNHNS and CDR2 SASEGT. The CDR3 spells CASGGQVLNTEAFF. Written as DNA, the CDR3 is TGTGCCAGTGGGGGACAGGTCTTGAACACTGAAGCTTTCTTT.

In DNA, the CDR3 is TGCAGCGTCTCTACGGTTTCTGGAAACACCATATATTTT. It encodes CSVSTVSGNTIYF. The rearrangement links TRBV29-1 to TRBJ1-3; the D is unclear. CDR1 is SQVTM and CDR2 is ANQGSEA in the germline V gene. Trimming cost V 6 bases and J 1 base, with 10 bases left between them. This CDR3 contains 13 residues.

V and J are TRBV6-5 and TRBJ2-3, with TRBD1 identical over 9 bases. J lost 4 bases, V lost 4 bases, and 3 bases had no gene match. The germline V gene encodes CDR1 MNHEY and CDR2 SVGAGI. CDR3 length: 14 residues. CDR3 sequence reads: CASSWGTGPDTQYF. The CDR3 coding sequence is TGTGCCAGCAGTTGGGGGACAGGGCCAGATACGCAGTATTTT.

In this sample, this clone turned up a few times. The chain couples TRBV7-9 to TRBJ2-1, with no clear D. CDR1 is SEHNR and CDR2 is FQNEAQ in the germline V gene (reference sequence). Deletions cut 5 bases from V and 2 bases from J, with 4 bases between. This CDR3 has 12 amino acids. The CDR3 reads CASSAAYNEQFF. In nucleotides, the CDR3 is TGTGCCAGCAGCGCAGCCTACAATGAGCAGTTCTTC.

Here the CDR3 DNA reads TGCGCCAGCAGCCCCCGGGACAGGGGGCAGGAGGGCTCACCCCTCCACTTT. Protein sequence: CASSPRDRGQEGSPLHF. This chain joins TRBV5-1 and TRBJ1-6, with 12 positions matching TRBD1. The germline gives CDR1 SGHRS, CDR2 YFSETQ. The V segment lost 4 bases and the J segment 10 bases; nucleotides outside the gene matches: 12. CDR3 size: 17 residues.

Only one count was recorded for this clone. This chain connects TRBV9 to TRBJ2-4, with D perhaps being TRBD1 or TRBD2 (5 bases each). The CDR3 loop spans 13 amino acids. Germline V gene data show CDR1 as SGDLS and CDR2 as YYNGEE. Deletions cut 4 bases from V and 3 bases from J, with 8 bases between. CDR3: CASSLGDKNIQYF. The CDR3 coding sequence is TGTGCCAGCAGCCTGGGGGACAAAAACATTCAGTACTTC.

J is TRBJ1-2 and V is TRBV29-1; D is perhaps TRBD1 (6 bases). Germline V gene sequence: CDR1 SQVTM, CDR2 ANQGSEA. The V gene lost 3 bases and the J gene lost 0 bases, with 14 bases spanning the gap. The CDR3 length is 15 residues. CDR3 bases: TGCAGCGTTGATTGGGGGACAAGAGCTAACTATGGCTACACCTTC. This sequence encodes CSVDWGTRANYGYTF.

This chain uses TRBV7-6 with TRBJ2-7; no reliable D call. The V and J ends lost 4 bases and 0 bases respectively, with 16 bases between them. Germline V gives CDR1 SGHVS, CDR2 FNYEAQ. The CDR3 is 16 amino acids. CDR3 in amino acids: CASSSAKGSLSYEQYF. The CDR3 DNA follows: TGTGCCAGCAGCTCCGCCAAAGGTTCCCTCTCCTACGAGCAGTACTTC.

This chain joins TRBV6-5 and TRBJ2-3, with D hard to call. CDR3 length: 13 amino acids. Trimming left V 11 bases short and J 4 bases short, with 16 bases between. CDR1 is MNHEY, CDR2 SVGAGI, per germline. The chain's CDR3 is CAGSRSVADTQYF. CDR3 nucleotides: TGTGCCGGCTCTAGGTCGGTGGCAGATACGCAGTATTTT.

This chain links TRBV6-5 with TRBJ1-2; TRBD1 aligns across 7 bases. There are 14 residues in the CDR3. Germline loops: CDR1 MNHEY, CDR2 SVGAGI. Unmatched junction bases numbered 7, after V lost 5 bases and J lost 4 bases. CDR3 DNA: TGTGCCAGCAGTAGGGGACAGACGGGCTATGGCTACACCTTC. It encodes CASSRGQTGYGYTF.

V usage is TRBV9 and J usage is TRBJ2-3, with 13 nucleotides matching TRBD2. With 3 bases clipped from V and 4 bases from J, the junction kept 5 bases outside the gene matches. The CDR3 is 16 amino acids. In germline, CDR1 is SGDLS, CDR2 YYNGEE. The CDR3 nucleotides read TGTGCCAGCAGCGCGGGACTAGCGGGAAACGCAGATACGCAGTATTTT. It yields the protein CASSAGLAGNADTQYF.

This chain joins TRBV6-1 and TRBJ2-6; 8 positions match TRBD2. The V segment lost 4 bases and the J segment 2 bases; nucleotides outside the gene matches: 1. This CDR3 contains 15 residues. From germline, CDR1 is MNHNS and CDR2 SASEGT. CDR3 region: CASSAGGTGANVLTF. CDR3 coding DNA: TGTGCCAGCAGTGCGGGGGGGACTGGGGCCAACGTCCTGACTTTC.

The chain employs TRBV25-1 and TRBJ1-3, with D unclear. Germline CDR1 is MGHDK and CDR2 is SYGVNS. V was clipped by 1 base and J by 0 bases, with 7 bases between them. This CDR3 has 15 residues. In DNA, the CDR3 is TGTGCCAGCAGTGAATCTGGGATCTCTGGAAACACCATATATTTT. It codes for CASSESGISGNTIYF.

The V and J genes are TRBV19 and TRBJ2-7; 11 bases map to TRBD2. Unmatched junction bases numbered 5, after V lost 5 bases and J lost 2 bases. Germline loops: CDR1 LNHDA, CDR2 SQIVND (reference sequence). The CDR3 totals 15 residues. CDR3 amino acids: CASSALAGGAYEQYF. In nucleotides, the CDR3 is TGTGCCAGTAGTGCTCTAGCGGGGGGAGCCTACGAGCAGTACTTC.